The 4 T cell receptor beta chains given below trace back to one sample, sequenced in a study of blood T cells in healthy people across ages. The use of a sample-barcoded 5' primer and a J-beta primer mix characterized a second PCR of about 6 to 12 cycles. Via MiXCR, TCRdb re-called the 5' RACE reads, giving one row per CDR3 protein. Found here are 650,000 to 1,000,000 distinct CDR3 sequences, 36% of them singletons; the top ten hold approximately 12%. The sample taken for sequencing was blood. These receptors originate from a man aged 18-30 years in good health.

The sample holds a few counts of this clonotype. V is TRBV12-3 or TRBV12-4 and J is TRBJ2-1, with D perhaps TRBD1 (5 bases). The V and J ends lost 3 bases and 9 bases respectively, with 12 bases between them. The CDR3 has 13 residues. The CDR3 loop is CASSLQGRGEQFF. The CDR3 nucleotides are TGTGCCAGCAGTTTGCAGGGTAGGGGTGAGCAGTTCTTC.

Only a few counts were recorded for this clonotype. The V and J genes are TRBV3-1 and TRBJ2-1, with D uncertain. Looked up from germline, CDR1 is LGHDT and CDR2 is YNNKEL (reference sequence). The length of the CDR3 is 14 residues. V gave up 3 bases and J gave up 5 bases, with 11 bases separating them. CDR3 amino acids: CASSHLSVNNEQFF. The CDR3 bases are TGTGCCAGCAGCCATCTTTCGGTGAACAATGAGCAGTTCTTC.

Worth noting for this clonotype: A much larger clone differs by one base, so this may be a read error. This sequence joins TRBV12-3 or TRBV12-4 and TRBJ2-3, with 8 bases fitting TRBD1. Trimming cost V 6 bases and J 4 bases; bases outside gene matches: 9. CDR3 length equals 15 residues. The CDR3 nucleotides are TGTGCCAGCAGCCTAGACAGGGGAGGCGCAGATACGCAGTATTTT. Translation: CASSLDRGGADTQYF.

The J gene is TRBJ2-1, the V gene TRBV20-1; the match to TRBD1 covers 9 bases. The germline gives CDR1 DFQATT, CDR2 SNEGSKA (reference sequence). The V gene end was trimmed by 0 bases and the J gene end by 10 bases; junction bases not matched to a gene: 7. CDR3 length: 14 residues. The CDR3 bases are TGCAGTGCTAGAGATGGGACAGGGTACGGGGAGCAGTTCTTC. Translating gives CSARDGTGYGEQFF.